This entry is about one T cell receptor (beta chain). Its antigen is not known. This record belongs to a study of CD8 T cells in Susac syndrome. CDR1 is LGHNA, CDR2 YNFKEQ, per germline. This CDR3 is 16 amino acids long. V gave up 1 base and J gave up 2 bases, with 12 bases separating them. Random hexamers served to reverse transcribe roughly 0.5 to 1 ug RNA. From the immunoSEQ multiplex PCR reads, TCRdb called clonotypes with MiXCR, one entry per CDR3 protein. The repertoire holds about 130,000 distinct CDR3 sequences, with 90% to 95% as singletons. Whole-study results and caveats: The study recognized that the number of individuals in its TCR sequencing and HLA analysis was relatively small.

The source of this sequence is a human donor in good health. The chain is built from TRBV4-2 and TRBJ2-1; D is possibly TRBD2 (6 bases). Specimen: CD4+ T cells from PBMCs. CDR3: CASSQVSAGPYNEQFF. The CDR3 DNA follows: TGTGCCAGCAGCCAAGTGTCTGCGGGACCCTACAATGAGCAGTTCTTC.